Below, one TCR beta chain is given with its context. Authors' data handling: Amplification of reference gene primers was used by the study to estimate nucleated cell counts. Using immunoSEQ multiplex PCR, the repertoire was profiled, and TCRdb retains in-frame clones only, with some absent. V, J and clone size reflect that table, while D and trimming were determined from the DNA. This table has under 250,000 clones, just over 90% appearing once. The data are from a study of blood T cell repertoires in COVID-19. Study in general: COVID-19 samples from acute and convalescent phases originated in the United States, Italy and Spain. Sample material is recorded as cDNA or gDNA derived from T cells, B-cell-depleted T cells, or PBMCs.

CDR3 length: 16 residues. Germline assignment: CDR1 MDHEN and CDR2 SYDVKM. The J segment lost 2 bases and the V segment lost 6 bases, leaving 9 bases of the junction unmatched. Sequenced input: peripheral blood. This chain uses TRBV28 with TRBJ1-5, with TRBD1 identical over 8 bases. The clonotype was recovered from a man under 40 with acute or convalescent COVID-19. The DNA of the CDR3 is TGTGCCAGCAGCCTCCTCCAGGGACAGGGCAATCAGCCCCAGCATTTT. Translation: CASSLLQGQGNQPQHF. The variable domain in full, completed from reference TRBV28 and TRBJ1-5, reads DVKVTQSSRYLVKRTGEKVFLECVQDMDHENMFWYRQDPGLGLRLIYFSYDVKMKEKGDIPEGYSVSREKKERFSLILESASTNQTSMYLCASSLLQGQGNQPQHFGDGTRLSIL.